The present entry profiles one T cell receptor (beta chain) with its context. This clonotype has a count of ten or more. It has no known antigen specificity. No quality values exist for individual bases; no much larger clone is one base distant. The library was built by means of PCR. The instrument given in TCRdb is Illumina HiSeq 2000. TCRdb ran its own pipeline on the public reads, namely fastp trimming at Q25 and MiXCR clone calling, and kept in-frame beta chains. Rows with a matching CDR3 protein are joined into one entry that keeps the most common DNA and genes. In this sample the table shows around 100,000 distinct CDR3 sequences, roughly half of which occur a single time. The ten largest clones add up to roughly an eighth of the sample. Counted from cysteine to phenylalanine, this CDR3 has 15 amino acids. Only CDR3 DNA remains: 45 bases, in frame from the first base. V and J are truncated by 7 bases and 5 bases respectively, leaving an intervening sequence of 20 bases. From a lookup of the germline V gene, CDR1 and CDR2 are MNHEY and SVGAGI.

The data belong to a study of CDR3 diversity in severe acne (dated by TCRdb to the late 2010s). Sequencing input: blood. The TCR sequence derives from a male donor with acne. The chain employs TRBV6-5 and TRBJ2-5, and possibly TRBD2, on 6 matching bases. The CDR3 corresponds to CASIAAGGILETQYF. The DNA is TGTGCCAGCATCGCGGCGGGCGGGATTTTGGAGACCCAGTACTTC.